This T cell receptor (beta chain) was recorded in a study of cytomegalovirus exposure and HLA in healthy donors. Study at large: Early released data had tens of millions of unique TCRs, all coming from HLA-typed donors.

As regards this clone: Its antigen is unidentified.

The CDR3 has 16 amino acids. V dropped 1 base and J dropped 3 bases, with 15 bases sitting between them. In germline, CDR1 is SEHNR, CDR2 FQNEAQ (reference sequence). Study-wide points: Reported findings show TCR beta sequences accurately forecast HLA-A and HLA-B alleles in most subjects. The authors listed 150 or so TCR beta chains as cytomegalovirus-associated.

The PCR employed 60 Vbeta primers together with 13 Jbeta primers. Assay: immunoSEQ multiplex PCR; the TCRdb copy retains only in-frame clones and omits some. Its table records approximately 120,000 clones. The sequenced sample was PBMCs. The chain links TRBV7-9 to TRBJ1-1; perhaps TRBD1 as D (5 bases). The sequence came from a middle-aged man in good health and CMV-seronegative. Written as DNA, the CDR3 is TGTGCCAGCAGCTTAGAATGGGGGGGGTCTGACACTGAAGCTTTCTTT. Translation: CASSLEWGGSDTEAFF.